The entry below gives a single TCR beta chain sequence along with its context. Its antigen remains unidentified. No qualities accompany the bases; no much larger clone lies one base away. Set within a cohort of healthcare workers in London, UK, this nested case-control study involved weekly PCR testing of nasopharyngeal swabs along with blood sampling. Healthcare workers were recruited during the week of the UK lockdown, between 23 and 31 March 2020, and followed weekly for up to roughly 15 weeks. These data belong to a study of early T cells in non-severe SARS-CoV-2 infection (dated by TCRdb to the early 2020s). Some background on the complete study: TCR sequencing used bulk RNA from unsorted whole blood, so alpha and beta chains could not be paired.

The junction shows trimming of 7 bases on V and 10 bases on J, plus 17 bases between the germline ends. Taken from cysteine to phenylalanine, the CDR3 has 12 residues. Only the CDR3 part of the read is kept: 36 bases, read in frame from the first base. Looking up the germline V gene yields CDR1 SQVTM and CDR2 ANQGSEA. Libraries came from 5' RACE. Sequencing was performed on a NextSeq 500. Unique molecular identifiers were attached to individual cDNA molecules in the TCR library protocol so that sequencing error and PCR bias could be corrected. Both TCR alpha and beta chains were sequenced, and tight co-correlation was observed between alpha and beta sequence abundances in each sample. The authors processed their data as follows. Decombinator V4 was used to perform V gene, J gene and CDR3 annotation of TCR sequences. Expanded TCRs were defined as changing significantly between any two time points under a Poisson model with p below 0.0001. TCR abundances were normalised to the total number of TCRs sequenced in each sample and reported as counts per million. MAIT TCRs were defined by TRAV1-2 paired with TRAJ12, TRAJ20 or TRAJ33, and iNKT TCRs by TRAV10 paired with TRAJ18. VDJdb, accessed on 1 November 2021, was searched for TCRs annotated for CMV, EBV and SARS-CoV-2, and TCRs annotated for more than one antigen were excluded. The public reads were run again by TCRdb, first through fastp at Q25 and then through MiXCR, and only productive beta chains were kept. Rows are combined by CDR3 protein, so each entry shows the most common genes and DNA. TCRdb's processing, not the authors', yielded these V and J calls. For this sample there are tens of thousands of distinct CDR3 sequences; around an eighth appear just once. Clones ranked in the top ten supply around 1.3% of the sample.

The research as a whole found: Matching against VDJdb was skewed toward anti-spike CD8 responses, likely underestimated virus-specific expansions, and missed private and CD4 specificities.

The TCR was taken from an adult who was a healthcare worker with PCR-confirmed SARS-CoV-2 infection or an uninfected control (not recorded which). What was sequenced was whole blood. The rearrangement joined TRBV29-1 to TRBJ2-1, with a weak D call of TRBD2 (6 bases match). The encoded CDR3 is CSAGRRVWEQFF. At the DNA level, the sequence is TGCAGCGCAGGGAGGCGCGTCTGGGAGCAGTTCTTC.